Each of the 4 T cell receptor beta chains below was sequenced from the same sample in a study of T cell responses to AZD1222 COVID-19 vaccine. Only in-frame clones appear in the TCRdb table, and some are missing; sequencing was by immunoSEQ multiplex PCR. The sample consists of about 110,000 clones, roughly 92% of them appearing once. The sample in question was peripheral blood, obtained 28 days after the second AZD1222 dose. Receptors were obtained from an adult who received the AZD1222 COVID-19 vaccine.

The chain has TRBV27 and TRBJ2-7; D perhaps matches TRBD1 (6 bases). CDR3 length equals 15 residues. V was trimmed by 3 bases and J by 3 bases, leaving 15 bases between them. The V gene's germline CDR1 is MNHEY and CDR2 SMNVEV (reference sequence). CDR3 in DNA: TGTGCCAGCAGTTTGGAGCCAGGGGCGATCTACGAGCAGTACTTC. This translates into CASSLEPGAIYEQYF.

The chain links TRBV6-5 to TRBJ1-3, with a tentative D call TRBD1 (5 bases). The CDR3 sequence is 15 residues long. V shed 7 bases and J shed 5 bases, with 18 bases lying between them. Per the germline V gene, CDR1 is MNHEY and CDR2 is SVGAGI. CDR3 sequence: CASTSPEQARNTIYF. The CDR3 DNA sequence: TGTGCCAGCACCTCCCCGGAACAGGCTCGAAACACCATATATTTT.

This sequence joins TRBV30 and TRBJ2-5; a possible D gene is TRBD2 (5 bases). CDR3 length: 13 residues. Germline-derived CDR1 and CDR2 are GTSNPN and SVGIG (reference sequence). V lost 0 bases and J 4 bases, leaving 9 bases between the germline ends. The CDR3 DNA sequence: TGTGCCTGGAGTGTAAATCGGGGAGAGACCCAGTACTTC. Translating gives CAWSVNRGETQYF.

This clone has a single count. The chain joins TRBV7-3 to TRBJ1-1; D gene unclear. The V end was cut by 3 bases, the J end by 4 bases, with 12 bases between. The CDR3 loop spans 14 amino acids. Germline CDR1 and CDR2: SGHTA and FQGTGA. Here the CDR3 reads CASSLRAWGTEAFF. The CDR3, as DNA: TGTGCCAGCAGCTTGCGGGCGTGGGGCACTGAAGCTTTCTTT.